The subject of this entry is one T cell receptor (beta chain). Its antigen remains unidentified. CDR1 LGHNA and CDR2 YNFKEQ come from the germline V gene. Trimming pared 3 bases from V and 7 bases from J, leaving 21 bases between. CDR3 length: 17 residues. The data were taken from a study of identifying expanded T cells in peripheral blood. Collection occurred without any documented infections or immune events in donors. Sequencing was performed with immunoSEQ multiplex PCR; in TCRdb, only in-frame clones are kept and a portion is missing. The repertoire holds over 100,000 clones, with 88% as singletons. Study-level points and caveats: Technical replicates showed around 1.1 changed clones; two weeks approximately 16; four weeks 19.

The sequence came from a person aged 18 to 75 in good health. Sequencing input: blood. The rearrangement uses TRBV4-2 and TRBJ1-4, with D perhaps matching TRBD1 (5 bases). The CDR3 loop reads CASSHPRLEGRSEKLFF. The CDR3, as DNA: TGTGCCAGCAGCCACCCCCGGTTGGAGGGGCGAAGTGAAAAACTGTTTTTT.